These T cell receptor beta chains were read from a single sample in a study of blood T cell repertoires in COVID-19. The table came from immunoSEQ multiplex PCR; TCRdb's copy has only in-frame clones and leaves some out. The sample consists of just under 150,000 clones, roughly 81% of them appearing once. The sequenced sample was peripheral blood. The receptors shown here come from a human donor with acute or convalescent COVID-19. The donor label of this sample is uncertain. The CDR3 runs from the conserved cysteine through the conserved F or W. A D gene is named only where the DNA matches it firmly. Where a row states a size, it is once, few, many or the class of an expanded clone; other rows omit it.

clone size	D gene	V gene	J gene	CDR3 protein	CDR3 DNA
-	-	TRBV4-1	TRBJ1-2	CASSQGSSGNYGYTF	TGCGCCAGCAGCCAAGGTTCTTCAGGGAACTATGGCTACACCTTC
-	-	TRBV6-5	TRBJ2-1	CASSYAAYNEQFF	TGTGCCAGCAGTTACGCAGCCTACAATGAGCAGTTCTTC
-	TRBD2	TRBV29-1	TRBJ2-3	CSVVPSGRTDTQYF	TGCAGCGTTGTTCCCAGCGGGAGGACAGATACGCAGTATTTT
-	TRBD1	TRBV10-3	TRBJ2-7	CAIAPGTGPYEQYF	TGTGCCATCGCCCCCGGGACAGGGCCCTACGAGCAGTACTTC
-	-	TRBV3-1/TRBV3-2	TRBJ1-1	CASSQGNRDLASFF	TGTGCCAGCAGCCAAGGGAACAGGGACCTCGCATCTTTCTTT
-	TRBD1	TRBV9	TRBJ1-1	CASSAGQGDTEAFF	TGTGCCAGCAGCGCGGGACAGGGCGACACTGAAGCTTTCTTT
-	-	TRBV9	TRBJ1-2	CASSVSTGANYGYTF	TGTGCCAGCAGCGTTTCGACAGGAGCTAACTATGGCTACACCTTC
-	-	TRBV27	TRBJ1-6	CASTLNDRFSSPLHF	TGTGCCAGCACCCTGAACGACAGATTTAGCTCACCCCTCCACTTT
-	TRBD1	TRBV7-2	TRBJ1-2	CATFGQGDGYTF	TGTGCCACGTTTGGACAGGGGGATGGCTACACCTTC
-	TRBD1	TRBV15	TRBJ1-2	CATSRLTGQGAGYGYTF	TGTGCCACCAGCAGACTCACGGGACAGGGGGCGGGCTATGGCTACACCTTC
-	-	TRBV4-3	TRBJ1-4	CASSQDLYGGSLIGTNEKLFF	TGCGCCAGCAGCCAAGATTTATACGGGGGTTCTCTAATTGGGACTAATGAAAAACTGTTTTTT
-	TRBD1	TRBV27	TRBJ1-2	CASSPRGRETWYTF	TGTGCCAGCAGCCCCAGGGGGAGAGAGACATGGTACACCTTC
-	TRBD1	TRBV7-9	TRBJ1-2	CASSTGTGGVYGYTF	TGTGCCAGCAGCACCGGGACAGGGGGCGTCTATGGCTACACCTTC
-	TRBD1	TRBV9	TRBJ2-7	CASSGRRDRDNEQYF	TGTGCCAGCAGCGGGCGACGGGACAGGGATAACGAGCAGTACTTC
once	-	TRBV7-2	TRBJ2-1	CASSLEDSTLTSYNEQFF	TGTGCCAGCAGTCTAGAGGACTCAACGCTCACGTCCTACAATGAGCAGTTCTTC
-	TRBD1	TRBV29-1	TRBJ1-1	CSVDRGNTEAFF	TGCAGCGTCGACAGGGGGAACACTGAAGCTTTCTTT
-	-	TRBV3-1/TRBV3-2	TRBJ1-3	CASSQVATGGTIYF	TGTGCCAGCAGCCAAGTGGCGACCGGCGGCACCATATATTTT
-	-	TRBV7-2	TRBJ2-2	CASSPGPGTGELFF	TGTGCCAGCAGCCCAGGTCCTGGCACCGGGGAGCTGTTTTTT
-	TRBD1	TRBV18	TRBJ2-3	CASSPTGGDTQYF	TGTGCCAGCTCCCCAACAGGGGGGGATACGCAGTATTTT
-	TRBD1	TRBV4-3	TRBJ2-2	CASSQVGQGTGELFF	TGCGCCAGCAGCCAAGTTGGACAGGGGACCGGGGAGCTGTTTTTT